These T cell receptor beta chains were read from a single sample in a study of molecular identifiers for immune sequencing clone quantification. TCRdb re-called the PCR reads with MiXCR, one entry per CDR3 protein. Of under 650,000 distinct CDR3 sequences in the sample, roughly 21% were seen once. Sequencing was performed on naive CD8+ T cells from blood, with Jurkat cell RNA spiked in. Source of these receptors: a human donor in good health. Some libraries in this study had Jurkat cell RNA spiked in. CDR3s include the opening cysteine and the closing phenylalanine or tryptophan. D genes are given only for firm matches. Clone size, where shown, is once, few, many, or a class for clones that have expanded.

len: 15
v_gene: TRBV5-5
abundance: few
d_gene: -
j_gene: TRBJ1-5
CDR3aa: CASSSSGSGNQPQHF
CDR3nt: TGTGCCAGCAGCTCCTCGGGGTCGGGCAATCAGCCCCAGCATTTT

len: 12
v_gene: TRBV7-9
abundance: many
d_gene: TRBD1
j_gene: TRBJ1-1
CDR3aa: CAVTGRKPEAFF
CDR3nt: TGTGCCGTGACAGGGAGGAAACCTGAAGCTTTCTTT

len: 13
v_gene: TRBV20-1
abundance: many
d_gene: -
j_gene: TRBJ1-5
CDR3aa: CSADGPGDQPQHF
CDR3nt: TGCAGTGCCGATGGGCCCGGGGATCAGCCCCAGCATTTT

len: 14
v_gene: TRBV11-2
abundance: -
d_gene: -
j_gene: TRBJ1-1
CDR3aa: CASSKALGNTEAFF
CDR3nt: TGTGCCAGCAGCAAGGCCCTCGGGAACACTGAAGCTTTCTTT

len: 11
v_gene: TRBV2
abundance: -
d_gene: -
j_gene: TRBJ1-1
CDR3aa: CASSLDGEAFF
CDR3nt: TGTGCCAGCAGTCTTGACGGGGAAGCTTTCTTT

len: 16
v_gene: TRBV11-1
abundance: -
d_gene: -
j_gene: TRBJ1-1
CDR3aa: CASGLSSREVGTEAFF
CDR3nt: TGTGCCAGCGGACTATCTTCCAGGGAAGTGGGCACTGAAGCTTTCTTT

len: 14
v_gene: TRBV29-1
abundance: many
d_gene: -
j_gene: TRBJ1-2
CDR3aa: CSVFGSEGTHGYTF
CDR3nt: TGCAGCGTCTTTGGGTCCGAAGGGACCCATGGCTACACCTTC

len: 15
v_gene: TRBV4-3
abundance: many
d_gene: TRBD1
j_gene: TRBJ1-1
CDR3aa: CASSQEDRANTEAFF
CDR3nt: TGCGCCAGCAGCCAAGAGGACAGGGCGAACACTGAAGCTTTCTTT

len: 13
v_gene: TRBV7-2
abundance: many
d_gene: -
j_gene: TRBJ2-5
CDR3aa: CASSSSPTETQYF
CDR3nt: TGTGCCAGCAGCTCATCACCCACTGAGACCCAGTACTTC

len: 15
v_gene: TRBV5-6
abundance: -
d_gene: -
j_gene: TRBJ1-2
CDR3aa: CASSPGVGRNYGYTF
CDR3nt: TGTGCCAGCAGCCCGGGCGTTGGACGGAACTATGGCTACACCTTC

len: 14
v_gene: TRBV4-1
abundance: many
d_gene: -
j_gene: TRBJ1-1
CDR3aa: CASSQAPMNTEAFF
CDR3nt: TGCGCCAGCAGCCAAGCCCCTATGAACACTGAAGCTTTCTTT

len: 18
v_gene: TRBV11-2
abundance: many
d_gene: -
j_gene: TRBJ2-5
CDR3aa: CASSLGMVYRDTQETQYF
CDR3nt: TGTGCCAGCAGCTTAGGAATGGTTTACCGGGACACCCAAGAGACCCAGTACTTC

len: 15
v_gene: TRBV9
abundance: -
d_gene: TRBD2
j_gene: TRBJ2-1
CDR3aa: CASSLAGTRVDEQSF
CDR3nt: TGTGCCAGCAGCTTGGCCGGGACTAGGGTCGATGAGCAGTCCTTC